Shown below are 23 T cell receptor beta chains from a single sample sequenced in a study of cytomegalovirus exposure and HLA in healthy donors. PCR used 60 Vbeta primers and 13 Jbeta primers. Repertoires were generated with immunoSEQ multiplex PCR, while TCRdb's copy carries only in-frame clones and drops some. The sample shows some 140,000 clones, around 77% of them seen only once. Source material: PBMCs. Source of these receptors: a man younger than 35 in good health and CMV-seronegative.

This clone was detected only once. The chain links TRBV10-3 to TRBJ1-1; a possible D gene is TRBD1 (6 bases). Germline V gene data show CDR1 as ENHRY and CDR2 as SYGVKD. The germline V and J ends were trimmed by 0 bases and 3 bases, with 14 bases remaining between them. This CDR3 comprises 16 residues. CDR3 in amino acids: CAISESRQAWDTEAFF. CDR3 bases: TGTGCCATCAGTGAGTCGCGACAGGCATGGGACACTGAAGCTTTCTTT.

The gene calls are TRBV25-1 and TRBJ2-5; D is unresolved. CDR3 length: 11 residues. Trimming pared 6 bases from V and 5 bases from J, leaving 7 bases between. Germline V gene sequence: CDR1 MGHDK, CDR2 SYGVNS. The CDR3 bases are TGTGCCAGCAGCAGATGGGAGACCCAGTACTTC. Protein: CASSRWETQYF.

The chain links TRBV18 to TRBJ2-2; the D gene is possibly TRBD1 (5 bases). CDR3 length equals 16 residues. Germline assignment: CDR1 KGHSH and CDR2 LQKENI. Trimming took off 3 bases at V and 4 bases at J, with 15 bases between the two ends. The CDR3, as DNA: TGTGCCAGCTCACCCGACAGTCGGCGGAGCACCGGGGAGCTGTTTTTT. Protein sequence: CASSPDSRRSTGELFF.

The V gene is TRBV15, the J gene TRBJ1-5; D gene unclear. From germline, CDR1 is LNHNV and CDR2 YYDKDF (reference sequence). V lost 2 bases and J lost 7, with 12 bases in between. The CDR3 spans 14 residues. Here the CDR3 reads CATSRPNSGQPQHF. For the CDR3, the DNA is TGTGCCACCAGCAGACCAAATAGCGGGCAGCCCCAGCATTTT.

The genes are TRBV27 and TRBJ1-4; D is uncertain. With 5 bases removed from V and 2 bases from J, the gap between germline ends came to 15 bases. There are 16 residues in the CDR3. Germline V gene lookup returns CDR1 MNHEY and CDR2 SMNVEV (reference sequence). The CDR3 sequence is CASSLWGGLTNEKLFF. The CDR3 DNA is TGTGCCAGCAGTCTTTGGGGTGGACTGACTAATGAAAAACTGTTTTTT.

This clone is a singleton in its sample. This chain links TRBV11-1 with TRBJ1-1, with 10 bases lining up with TRBD1. V dropped 5 bases and J dropped 4; count of bases not matched to a gene: 10. Germline values: CDR1 SGHAT, CDR2 FQDESV (reference sequence). The CDR3 runs 16 residues. The chain's CDR3 is CASSPERGQGRTEAFF. The CDR3 DNA is TGTGCCAGCAGCCCGGAGAGGGGACAGGGGCGCACTGAAGCTTTCTTT.

The V call is TRBV27, the J call TRBJ2-1, with D uncertain. The V gene lost 6 bases and the J gene lost 3 bases, with 9 bases spanning the gap. Germline V gene lookup returns CDR1 MNHEY and CDR2 SMNVEV (reference sequence). The CDR3 totals 13 residues. CDR3 sequence (DNA): TGTGCCAGCAGCCGCAGGTTCTACAATGAGCAGTTCTTC. It is translated as CASSRRFYNEQFF.

The chain employs TRBV5-6 and TRBJ1-1, with D tentatively TRBD1 (6 bases). This CDR3 contains 17 residues. Looked up from germline, CDR1 is SGHDT and CDR2 is YYEEEE. Trimming stripped 4 bases from V and 1 base from J, with 20 bases between. The CDR3 is CASSQLITGIGNTEAFF. As DNA, the CDR3 is TGTGCCAGCAGCCAACTAATTACAGGGATTGGGAACACTGAAGCTTTCTTT.

This chain uses TRBV7-3 with TRBJ2-3; D might be TRBD2 (6 bases). The germline gives CDR1 SGHTA, CDR2 FQGTGA. The CDR3 sequence is 14 residues long. Trimming stripped 4 bases from V and 1 base from J, with 9 bases between. The CDR3 nucleotides read TGTGCCAGCAGCTGGAGGGCCGGCACAGATACGCAGTATTTT. Its protein product is CASSWRAGTDTQYF.

J is TRBJ1-2 and V is TRBV19; D gene unclear. The V and J ends lost 4 bases and 4 bases respectively, with 7 bases between them. The CDR3 contains 12 residues. Germline V gene sequence: CDR1 LNHDA, CDR2 SQIVND (reference sequence). The CDR3 region has the DNA TGTGCCAGTAGTAAGGCGGGCTATGGCTACACCTTC. As protein: CASSKAGYGYTF.

V usage is TRBV15 and J usage is TRBJ1-2, with a weak D call TRBD1 (6 bases). This CDR3 has 14 residues. Between the trimmed V and J ends, which lost 3 bases and 5 bases, there was a span of 13 bases. Germline values: CDR1 LNHNV, CDR2 YYDKDF (reference sequence). CDR3 sequence: CATSSNRVIYGYTF. The CDR3 DNA sequence: TGTGCCACCAGCAGCAACAGGGTGATATATGGCTACACCTTC.

This clone was seen a handful of times. The chain couples TRBV4-3 to TRBJ1-1; TRBD1 matches at 10 bases. J lost 6 bases, V lost 2 bases, and 6 bases had no gene match. This CDR3 is built from 15 residues. Germline values: CDR1 LGHNA, CDR2 YSLEER. The CDR3, as DNA: TGCGCCAGCAGCCAATCCGGGACAGGGGTTGCTGAAGCTTTCTTT. Translating gives CASSQSGTGVAEAFF.

The chain employs TRBV29-1 and TRBJ2-1, with a possible D match to TRBD1 (6 bases). With 2 bases removed from V and 12 bases from J, the gap between germline ends came to 23 bases. The CDR3 runs to 15 residues. Germline CDR1 SQVTM, CDR2 ANQGSEA. The DNA for the CDR3 is TGCAGCGTTGAATTTCAGGTAACAGGGTCCTGGGCGCAGTTCTTC. It encodes CSVEFQVTGSWAQFF.

V and J are TRBV4-1 and TRBJ1-5, with 8 nucleotides matching TRBD1. There are 17 residues in the CDR3. Trimming removed 1 base from V and 0 bases from J; junction bases left unmatched: 5. Looked up from germline, CDR1 is MGHRA and CDR2 is YSYEKL. This CDR3 is CASSQVRTGNSNQPQHF. The CDR3 region has the DNA TGCGCCAGCAGCCAAGTTAGGACAGGGAATAGCAATCAGCCCCAGCATTTT.

Comments on this clone: One junction end disagrees with the germline gene, perhaps due to a read error. The rearrangement uses TRBV7-9 and TRBJ1-5; possible D gene TRBD1, 6 bases. The CDR3 contains 14 residues. Germline V gene sequence: CDR1 SEHNR, CDR2 FQNEAQ (reference sequence). The CDR3 loop is CSSSFGQPNQPQHF. CDR3 sequence (DNA): TGTTCCAGCAGCTTTGGACAGCCCAATCAGCCCCAGCATTTT. The full variable domain, with the rest looked up from reference TRBV7-9 and TRBJ1-5, is DTGVSQNPRHKITKRGQNVTFRCDPISEHNRLYWYRQTLGQGPEFLTYFQNEAQLEKSRLLSDRFSAERPKGSFSTLEIQRTEQGDSAMYLCSSSFGQPNQPQHFGDGTRLSIL.

V usage is TRBV6-5 and J usage is TRBJ1-1, with TRBD1 matching 7 bases. In germline, CDR1 is MNHEY, CDR2 SVGAGI. Germline trimming cut 7 bases from V and 8 bases from J; bases unmatched to any gene: 7. This CDR3 has 12 residues. The CDR3 here is CASTTGDREAFF. CDR3 bases: TGTGCCAGCACCACAGGGGACCGAGAAGCTTTCTTT.

This chain joins TRBV15 and TRBJ1-1; D not resolved. Trimming stripped 0 bases from V and 5 bases from J, with 10 bases between. The germline V gene encodes CDR1 LNHNV and CDR2 YYDKDF (reference sequence). The CDR3 loop spans 14 amino acids. The CDR3 spells CATSRDRGVTEAFF. CDR3 DNA sequence: TGTGCCACCAGCAGAGATCGGGGAGTTACTGAAGCTTTCTTT. Complete variable domain (other parts from reference TRBV15 and TRBJ1-1): DAMVIQNPRYQVTQFGKPVTLSCSQTLNHNVMYWYQQKSSQAPKLLFHYYDKDFNNEADTPDNFQSRRPNTSFCFLDIRSPGLGDTAMYLCATSRDRGVTEAFFGQGTRLTVV.

V is TRBV19 and J is TRBJ2-1; 7 bases are a match to TRBD2. Germline assignment: CDR1 LNHDA and CDR2 SQIVND (reference sequence). Trimming cost V 8 bases and J 2 bases; bases outside gene matches: 9. The CDR3 totals 15 residues. CDR3 coding DNA: TGTGCCAGTGTCGTTGGGAGGGGCGCCTACAATGAGCAGTTCTTC. It translates to CASVVGRGAYNEQFF. The full variable domain, with the rest looked up from reference TRBV19 and TRBJ2-1, is DGGITQSPKYLFRKEGQNVTLSCEQNLNHDAMYWYRQDPGQGLRLIYYSQIVNDFQKGDIAEGYSVSREKKESFPLTVTSAQKNPTAFYLCASVVGRGAYNEQFFGPGTRLTVL.

The rearrangement uses TRBV7-8 and TRBJ2-3; D remains ambiguous. In germline, CDR1 is SGHVS, CDR2 FQNEAQ. The germline V and J ends were trimmed by 1 base and 2 bases, with 7 bases remaining between them. The CDR3 covers 14 residues. Written as DNA, the CDR3 is TGTGCCAGCAGCTTAGGTCTACCCACAGATACGCAGTATTTT. Its translation is CASSLGLPTDTQYF.

CDR3 sequence reads: CASSFGGTSSYEQYF. CDR3 DNA sequence: TGTGCCAGCAGCTTCGGCGGGACGAGCTCCTACGAGCAGTACTTC. This rearrangement joins TRBV5-6 to TRBJ2-7; the D gene is possibly TRBD2 (6 bases). The V and J ends lost 2 bases and 0 bases respectively, with 12 bases between them. Germline lookup yields CDR1 SGHDT and CDR2 YYEEEE. This CDR3 has 15 amino acids.

The V call is TRBV27, the J call TRBJ1-1; the match to TRBD1 covers 7 bases. Germline CDR1 is MNHEY and CDR2 is SMNVEV (reference sequence). The CDR3 loop spans 14 amino acids. Trimming removed 6 bases from V and 0 bases from J; junction bases left unmatched: 4. The CDR3, as DNA: TGTGCCAGCAGCTGGGACAGCTTGAACACTGAAGCTTTCTTT. Protein sequence: CASSWDSLNTEAFF.

In DNA, the CDR3 is TGTGCCAGCAGCTCGACAGGGGCCATTGGCTACACCTTC. Its protein is CASSSTGAIGYTF. This chain joins TRBV7-8 and TRBJ1-2, with 8 bases matching TRBD1. This CDR3 is 13 amino acids long. CDR1 and CDR2 from the germline V gene are SGHVS and FQNEAQ. J gave up 7 bases and V 4 bases, and 5 bases lay outside the gene matches.

CDR3 DNA: TGTGCCAGCAGCCCCTCCGGGCAGGGCAACTATGGCTACACCTTC. Protein: CASSPSGQGNYGYTF. This rearrangement joins TRBV7-9 to TRBJ1-2; tentatively, D is TRBD1 (5 bases). Germline CDR1 is SEHNR and CDR2 is FQNEAQ (reference sequence). The CDR3 is 15 amino acids. V lost 5 bases to trimming and J lost 2 bases, with 15 bases between them.